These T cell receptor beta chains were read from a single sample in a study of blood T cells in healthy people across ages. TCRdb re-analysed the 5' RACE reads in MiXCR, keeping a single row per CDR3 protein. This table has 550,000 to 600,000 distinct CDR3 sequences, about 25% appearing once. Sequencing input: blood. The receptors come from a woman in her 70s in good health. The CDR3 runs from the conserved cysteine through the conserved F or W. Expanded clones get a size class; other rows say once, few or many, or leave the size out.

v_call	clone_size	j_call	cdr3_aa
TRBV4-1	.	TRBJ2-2	CASSHVRRGGLTGELFF
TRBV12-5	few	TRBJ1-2	CASGRDDQPYGYTF
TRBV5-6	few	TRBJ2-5	CASSELRTGEVGETQYF
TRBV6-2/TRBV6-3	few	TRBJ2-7	CASSQPGLTYEQYF
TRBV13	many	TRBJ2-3	CASSSPKGLALPDTQYF
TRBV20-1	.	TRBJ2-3	CSASSKGRGGTDTQYF
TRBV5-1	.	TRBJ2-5	CASRPLTGGETQYF
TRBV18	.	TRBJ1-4	CASSRDSGEKLFF
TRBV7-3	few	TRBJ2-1	CASSLGPDSYNEQFF
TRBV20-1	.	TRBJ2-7	CSARDGGPSYEQYF
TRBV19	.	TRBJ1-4	CAGRPFDRGLNEKLFF
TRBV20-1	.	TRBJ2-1	CSATLPGQGNEQFF
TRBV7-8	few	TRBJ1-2	CASSFRTGGEYGYTF
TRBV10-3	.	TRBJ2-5	CTISEPEETQYF
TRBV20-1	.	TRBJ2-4	CSARGVIAKNIQYF
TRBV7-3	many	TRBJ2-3	CASRGGGTDTQYF
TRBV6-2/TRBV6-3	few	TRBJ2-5	CASSYLQRGGPETQYF
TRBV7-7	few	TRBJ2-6	CASSETTAPGANVLTF
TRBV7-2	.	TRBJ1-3	CASSLVGQGSGNTIYF
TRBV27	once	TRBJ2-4	CASSLSSLAKNIQYF
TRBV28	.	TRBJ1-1	CASSLLGLNLDTEAFF
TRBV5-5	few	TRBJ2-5	CASRWASQEAQYF
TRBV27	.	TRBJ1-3	CASSLGGRGNTIYF
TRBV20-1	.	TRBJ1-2	CSTRVANYGYTF
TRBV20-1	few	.	CSARDSGTGINYEQYF
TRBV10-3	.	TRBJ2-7	CAIRRGETYEQYF
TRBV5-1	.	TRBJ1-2	CASTPTGGGGYTF
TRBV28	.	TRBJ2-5	CASSIDGGETQYF
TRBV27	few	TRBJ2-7	CASSSPGQGVYEQYF
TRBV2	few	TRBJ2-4	CAGTDLKDIQYF
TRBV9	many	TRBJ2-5	CASSVAPTETQYF
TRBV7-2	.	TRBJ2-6	CASSLVNSGANVLTF
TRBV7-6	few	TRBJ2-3	CASSFADGTDTQYF
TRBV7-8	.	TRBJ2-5	CASSLMFGERDGETQYF
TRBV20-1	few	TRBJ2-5	CSARATGPLETQYF
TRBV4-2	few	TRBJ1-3	CASAGLGHLLGNTIYF
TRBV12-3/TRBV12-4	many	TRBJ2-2	CASSFRGGGTGELFF
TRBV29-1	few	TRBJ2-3	CSVDATDKADTQYF
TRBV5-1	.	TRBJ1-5	CASSSTGGSQPQHF
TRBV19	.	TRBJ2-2	CASLDMTSRVHTGELFF
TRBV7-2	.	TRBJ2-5	CASSLRLVVGETQYF
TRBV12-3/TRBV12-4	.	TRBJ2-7	CASSWGLFYEQYF
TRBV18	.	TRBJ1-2	CASSPSLTGGDYGYTF
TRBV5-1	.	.	CASRGGGAHNEQFF
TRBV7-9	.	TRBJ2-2	CASSLVTTGELFF
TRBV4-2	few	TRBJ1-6	CASSQEQGGNSPLHF
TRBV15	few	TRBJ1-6	CATSRDIGSPLHF